Listed here are 7 T cell receptor beta chains from one sample, sequenced in a study of cytotoxic CD8 clonotypes in ibrutinib-treated CLL. TCRdb keeps only in-frame clones here, not all; method: immunoSEQ multiplex PCR. The data hold more than 200,000 clones, with about four fifths observed a single time. The starting material was PBMCs, obtained after 12 months of ibrutinib treatment. These receptors were obtained from a human donor with chronic lymphocytic leukemia.

Comment on this clone: Other DNA sequences in the same sample also yield this CDR3. V is TRBV4-1 and J is TRBJ2-7; possibly TRBD1 for D (6 bases). The germline gives CDR1 MGHRA, CDR2 YSYEKL. Trimming cost V 9 bases and J 4 bases, with 25 bases left between them. The CDR3 runs to 16 residues. Written as DNA, the CDR3 is TGCGCCAGTCCCCAAACGAGTAGAGGGGGAGATTACGAGCAGTACTTC. It is translated as CASPQTSRGGDYEQYF.

To note about this clone: Other DNA sequences in this sample translate to the same CDR3. The chain uses TRBV5-4 and TRBJ2-7, with D hard to call. The V end lost 1 base, the J end lost 4 bases, and 6 bases lay between the germline ends. The CDR3 contains 12 residues. CDR1 is SGHNT, CDR2 YYREEE, per germline (reference sequence). The CDR3 region is CASSLLGYEQYF. The CDR3 DNA sequence: TGTGCCAGCAGCTTGCTGGGTTACGAGCAGTACTTC. Using reference TRBV5-4 and TRBJ2-7 for the parts outside the CDR3, the full variable domain is ETGVTQSPTHLIKTRGQQVTLRCSSQSGHNTVSWYQQALGQGPQFIFQYYREEENGRGNFPPRFSGLQFPNYSSELNVNALELDDSALYLCASSLLGYEQYFGPGTRLTVT.

V gene TRBV29-1 combines with J gene TRBJ2-3, with a possible D match to TRBD2 (6 bases). V was cut by 2 bases and J by 5 bases, with 14 bases left in between. The CDR3 is 14 residues long. Germline CDR1 reads SQVTM; CDR2 reads ANQGSEA. CDR3 amino acids: CSVESLRGGDTQYF. CDR3 in DNA: TGCAGCGTTGAATCCCTACGGGGAGGAGATACGCAGTATTTT.

In this sample, this clone turned up a few times. The chain joins TRBV19 to TRBJ2-7, with D hard to call. CDR1 is LNHDA and CDR2 is SQIVND in the germline V gene (reference sequence). This CDR3 contains 12 residues. Trimming pared 3 bases from V and 5 bases from J, leaving 8 bases between. The CDR3 nucleotides are TGTGCCAGTAGTATGGCCAGCAACGAGCAGTACTTC. Amino acids: CASSMASNEQYF.

The chain links TRBV2 to TRBJ1-5; the D gene is possibly TRBD1 (5 bases). Germline CDR1 and CDR2: SNHLY and FYNNEI. V lost 2 bases to trimming and J lost 2 bases, with 13 bases between them. The CDR3 extends over 16 amino acids. The CDR3 nucleotides read TGTGCCAGCAGTGAATGGGCAGGGACGGGCAATCAGCCCCAGCATTTT. Protein product: CASSEWAGTGNQPQHF.

The chain has TRBV6-5 and TRBJ2-1; TRBD2 might be the D (5 bases). V was pared by 8 bases and J by 0 bases, with 5 bases between. The CDR3 consists of 12 residues. CDR1 is MNHEY and CDR2 is SVGAGI in the germline V gene. CDR3 loop: CASRDSYNEQFF. In DNA, the CDR3 is TGTGCCAGCCGGGACTCCTACAATGAGCAGTTCTTC.

The chain couples TRBV10-3 to TRBJ1-2; 7 bases line up with TRBD1. The CDR3 is 16 amino acids. J gave up 6 bases and V 0 bases, and 10 bases lay outside the gene matches. Germline V gene data show CDR1 as ENHRY and CDR2 as SYGVKD. As DNA, the CDR3 is TGTGCCATCAGTGAGTCGAGGGACAGAAATATCCATGGCTACACCTTC. This codes for CAISESRDRNIHGYTF.